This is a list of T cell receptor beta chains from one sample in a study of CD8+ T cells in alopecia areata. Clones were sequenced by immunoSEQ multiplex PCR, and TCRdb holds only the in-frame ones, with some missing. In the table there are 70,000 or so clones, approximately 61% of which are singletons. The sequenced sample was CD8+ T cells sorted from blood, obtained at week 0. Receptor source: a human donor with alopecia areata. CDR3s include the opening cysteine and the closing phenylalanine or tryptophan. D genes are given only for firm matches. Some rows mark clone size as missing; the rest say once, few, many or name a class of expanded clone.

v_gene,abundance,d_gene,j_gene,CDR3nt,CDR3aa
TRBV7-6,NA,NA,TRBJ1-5,TGTGCCAGCAGTCACGAGACAGGTCAGCCCCAGCATTTT,CASSHETGQPQHF
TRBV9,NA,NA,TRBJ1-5,TGTGCCAGCAGCCTTCGGGACGACCGGCCCCAGCATTTT,CASSLRDDRPQHF
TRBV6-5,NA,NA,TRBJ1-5,TGTGCCAGCAGTTACGGCGTCAATCAGCCCCAGCATTTT,CASSYGVNQPQHF
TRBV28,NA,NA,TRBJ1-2,TGTGCCAGCAGTTTATATGGAGGCGGGAACGGCTACACCTTC,CASSLYGGGNGYTF
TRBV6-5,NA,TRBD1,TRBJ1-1,TGTGCCAGCAGTTACTCACCAGGGGGCTTGGCTGAAGCTTTCTTT,CASSYSPGGLAEAFF
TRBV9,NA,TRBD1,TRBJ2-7,TGTGCCAGCAGCGCACCGGGGCGGGACAGGGGTGACGAGCAGTACTTC,CASSAPGRDRGDEQYF
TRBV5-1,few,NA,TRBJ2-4,TGCGCCAGCAGCGAACTCGTAGCCAAAAACATTCAGTACTTC,CASSELVAKNIQYF
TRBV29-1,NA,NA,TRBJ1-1,TGCAGCGTTGAAGGATCGAACACTGAAGCTTTCTTT,CSVEGSNTEAFF
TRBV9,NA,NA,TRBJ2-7,TGTGCCAGCAGCCCCCGAGGAGAGCGATCTCTCTACGAGCAGTACTTC,CASSPRGERSLYEQYF
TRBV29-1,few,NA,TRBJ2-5,TGCAGCGTTGTACACGGCGAGACCCAGTACTTC,CSVVHGETQYF
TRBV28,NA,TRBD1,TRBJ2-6,TGTGCCAGCAGTTTAGGGGACAGGGCGGGGGCCAACGTCCTGACTTTC,CASSLGDRAGANVLTF
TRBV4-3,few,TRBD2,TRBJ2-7,TGCGCCAGCAGCCAAGATCACGGGGGAGGGCGCGAGCAGTACTTC,CASSQDHGGGREQYF
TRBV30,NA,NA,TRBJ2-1,TGTGCCTGGGGTCAGGGCAATGAGCAGTTCTTC,CAWGQGNEQFF
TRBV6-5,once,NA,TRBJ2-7,TGTGCCAGCAGTTACTCGCCCTCCTACGAGCAGTACTTC,CASSYSPSYEQYF
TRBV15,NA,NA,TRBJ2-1,TGTGCCACCAGCAGAGGAACCGGCAACTCCCCTGAGCAGTTCTTC,CATSRGTGNSPEQFF
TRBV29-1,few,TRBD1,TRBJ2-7,TGCAGCGGTGGGACAGTCAACTCCTACGAGCAGTACTTC,CSGGTVNSYEQYF
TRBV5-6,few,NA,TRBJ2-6,TGTGCCAGCAGCGCCGGGTTTCCCGGTGGGGCCAACGTCCTGACTTTC,CASSAGFPGGANVLTF
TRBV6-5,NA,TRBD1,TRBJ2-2,TGTGCCAGCAGTAAAACAGGGGGCGAAGAGCTGTTTTTT,CASSKTGGEELFF
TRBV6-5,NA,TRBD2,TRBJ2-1,TGTGCCAGCAGTTTGAGAGCGGGGGGCTACAATGAGCAGTTCTTC,CASSLRAGGYNEQFF
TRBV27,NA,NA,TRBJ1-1,TGTGCCAGCAGTTTACTCGGGGGGGAGGGCACTGAAGCTTTCTTT,CASSLLGGEGTEAFF
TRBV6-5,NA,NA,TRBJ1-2,TGTGCCAGCAGTTATCATCAGAGCGGAGAACTCTATGGCTACACCTTC,CASSYHQSGELYGYTF
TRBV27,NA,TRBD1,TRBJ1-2,TGCGCCAGCAGTACCACCGGGACAGGGAGTGCTAACTATGACTACACCTTC,CASSTTGTGSANYDYTF